This record looks at one T cell receptor beta chain sequence and its context. Generated by immunoSEQ multiplex PCR, the TCRdb table keeps only in-frame clones and is missing some. The sample lists 100,000 or so clones; almost 97% were seen once. The data are from a study of technical replicates of blood from several donors. The length of the CDR3 is 16 residues. The V and J ends lost 4 bases and 5 bases, in that order; junction bases with no gene match: 10. Germline V lookup: CDR1 SGHRS, CDR2 YFSETQ. Sequenced input: T cells isolated from PBMCs. The clonotype originates from a human donor in good health. The chain combines TRBV5-1 with TRBJ2-7, with 12 bases that match TRBD2. The CDR3 region is CASSADLAGGPHEQYF. The DNA of the CDR3 is TGCGCCAGCAGCGCGGATCTAGCGGGAGGGCCCCACGAGCAGTACTTC.